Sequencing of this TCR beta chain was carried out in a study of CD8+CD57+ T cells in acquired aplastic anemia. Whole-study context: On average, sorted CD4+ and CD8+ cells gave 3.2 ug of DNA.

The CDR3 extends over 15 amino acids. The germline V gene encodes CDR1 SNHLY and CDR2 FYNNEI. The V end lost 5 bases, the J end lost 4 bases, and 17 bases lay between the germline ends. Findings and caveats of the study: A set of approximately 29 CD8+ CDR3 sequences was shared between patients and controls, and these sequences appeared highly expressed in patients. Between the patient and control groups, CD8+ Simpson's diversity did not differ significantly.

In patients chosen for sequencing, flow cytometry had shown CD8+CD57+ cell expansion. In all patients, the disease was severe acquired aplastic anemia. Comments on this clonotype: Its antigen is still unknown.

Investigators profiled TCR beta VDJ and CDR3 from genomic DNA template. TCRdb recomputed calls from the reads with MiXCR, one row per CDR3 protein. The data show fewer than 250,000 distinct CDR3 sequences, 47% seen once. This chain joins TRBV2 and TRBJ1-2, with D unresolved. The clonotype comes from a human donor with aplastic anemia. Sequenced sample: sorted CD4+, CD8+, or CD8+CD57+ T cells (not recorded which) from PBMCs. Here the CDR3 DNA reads TGTGCCAGCAGTACCCAGGAGGGTAGCATCTATGGCTACACCTTC. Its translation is CASSTQEGSIYGYTF.